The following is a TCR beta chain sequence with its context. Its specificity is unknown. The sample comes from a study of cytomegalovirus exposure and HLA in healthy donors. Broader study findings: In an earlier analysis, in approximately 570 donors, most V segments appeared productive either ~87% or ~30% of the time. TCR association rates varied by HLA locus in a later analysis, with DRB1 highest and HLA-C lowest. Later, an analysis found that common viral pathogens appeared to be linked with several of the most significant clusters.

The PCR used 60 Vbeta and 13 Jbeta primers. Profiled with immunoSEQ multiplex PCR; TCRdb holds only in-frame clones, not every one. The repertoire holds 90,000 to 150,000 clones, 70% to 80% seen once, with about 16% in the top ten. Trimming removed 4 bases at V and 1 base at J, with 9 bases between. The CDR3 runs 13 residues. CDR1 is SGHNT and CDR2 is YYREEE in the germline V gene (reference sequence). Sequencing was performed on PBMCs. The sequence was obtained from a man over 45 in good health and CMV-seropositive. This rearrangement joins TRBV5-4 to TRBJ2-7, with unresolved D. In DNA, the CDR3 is TGTGCCAGCAGCGCCTACAGTTCCTACGAGCAGTACTTC. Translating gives CASSAYSSYEQYF.